These 17 T cell receptor beta chains were all obtained from the same sample, sequenced in a study of OX40 agonist ivuxolimab in advanced cancers. Library preparation used the immunoSEQ multiplex PCR assay. The table was pulled from immuneACCESS by TCRdb, which kept in-frame rearrangements only. Such tables lose some clones; where checked, under half of the loss comes from unresolved V genes, and the rest has no known cause. The sample table contains about 59,000 clones; only one count was recorded for approximately 81% of them. The top ten hold around 0.52% of the sample. This specimen was CD4+ or CD8+ T cells sorted from blood, taken in a trial of the OX40 agonist ivuxolimab. These receptors were collected from an adult with an advanced solid tumor such as melanoma, head and neck, liver or kidney cancer.

The chain recombines TRBV6-5 with TRBJ2-3; the D is unclear. V lost 0 bases and J lost 6, with 10 bases in between. Germline values: CDR1 MNHEY, CDR2 SVGAGI. The CDR3 totals 14 residues. CDR3 in amino acids: CASSYSRRMDTQYF. CDR3 in DNA: TGTGCCAGCAGTTACTCGAGACGAATGGATACGCAGTATTTT.

The sample holds one count of this clone. The junction departs from the called germline gene at one end, perhaps through a read error. Other DNA sequences within the sample encode an identical CDR3. The chain carries TRBV4-2 and TRBJ2-2; 10 bases are shared with TRBD2. The CDR3 is 15 amino acids. The germline V gene encodes CDR1 LGHNA and CDR2 YNFKEQ. Here the CDR3 DNA reads TGTGCCAGCAGCCAAACTAGCGGGATATCCGGGGAACTGTTTTTT. Its translation: CASSQTSGISGELFF.

The table lists this clone with a count of one. The V gene is TRBV27, the J gene TRBJ2-3, with unresolved D. From germline, CDR1 is MNHEY and CDR2 SMNVEV (reference sequence). This CDR3 has 14 residues. V lost 0 bases to trimming and J lost 4 bases, with 8 bases between them. Here the CDR3 reads CASSLSQVADTQYF. For the CDR3, the DNA is TGTGCCAGCAGTTTATCCCAAGTCGCAGATACGCAGTATTTT.

The chain couples TRBV2 to TRBJ2-2, with 9 bases that match TRBD1. CDR1 and CDR2 (germline): SNHLY, FYNNEI. This CDR3 comprises 16 residues. The trim removed 7 bases at V and 6 bases at J, leaving 12 bases unmatched. In DNA, the CDR3 is TGTGCCAGCATCATGGACAGGGGCGAGGTCCCCGGGGAGCTGTTTTTT. This gives the protein CASIMDRGEVPGELFF. Based on the CDR3 plus reference TRBV2 and TRBJ2-2, the full variable domain is EPEVTQTPSHQVTQMGQEVILRCVPISNHLYFYWYRQILGQKVEFLVSFYNNEISEKSEIFDDQFSVERPDGSNFTLKIRSTKLEDSAMYFCASIMDRGEVPGELFFGEGSRLTVL.

V usage is TRBV30 and J usage is TRBJ1-3, with unresolved D. Deletions cut 7 bases from V and 0 bases from J, with 7 bases between. CDR1 and CDR2 from the germline V gene are GTSNPN and SVGIG (reference sequence). The CDR3 extends over 12 amino acids. The DNA of the CDR3 is TGTGCCTCTTCGATCTCTGGAAACACCATATATTTT. The encoded protein is CASSISGNTIYF.

V and J are TRBV2 and TRBJ2-7, with D unclear. Trimming took 6 bases from V and 9 from J, leaving 9 bases between them. This CDR3 contains 10 residues. The germline V gene has CDR1 SNHLY and CDR2 FYNNEI. The CDR3 nucleotides are TGTGCCAGCAGCCTCAGCCTGCAGTACTTC. Its protein is CASSLSLQYF.

The chain joins TRBV15 to TRBJ1-2, with unresolved D. The length of the CDR3 is 15 residues. Germline CDR1 LNHNV, CDR2 YYDKDF (reference sequence). Trimming shortened V by 0 bases and J by 2 bases, and 10 bases separated the two germline ends. DNA of the CDR3: TGTGCCACCAGCAGAGATTCAAGACACAACTATGGCTACACCTTC. It translates to CATSRDSRHNYGYTF.

V gene TRBV6-1 combines with J gene TRBJ2-1; D uncertain. With 5 bases removed from V and 3 bases from J, the gap between germline ends came to 14 bases. The V gene's germline CDR1 is MNHNS and CDR2 SASEGT. This CDR3 comprises 15 residues. In nucleotides, the CDR3 is TGTGCCAGCAGTAAGGCCCCCACGGGCTACAATGAGCAGTTCTTC. Protein sequence: CASSKAPTGYNEQFF.

This sequence joins TRBV19 and TRBJ2-1; 7 bases align to TRBD1. The V segment lost 5 bases and the J segment 9 bases; nucleotides outside the gene matches: 10. Per the germline V gene, CDR1 is LNHDA and CDR2 is SQIVND (reference sequence). The CDR3 covers 14 residues. This CDR3 reads CASSLGTVGSEQFF. The CDR3 nucleotides are TGTGCCAGTAGTCTAGGGACAGTAGGGAGTGAGCAGTTCTTC.

The chain joins TRBV11-3 to TRBJ2-3, with unresolved D. The CDR3 totals 14 residues. Germline CDR1 and CDR2: SGHNT and YENEEA. The V end was cut by 1 base, the J end by 0 bases, with 5 bases between. CDR3 sequence reads: CASSLGGSTDTQYF. CDR3 bases: TGTGCCAGCAGCTTAGGCGGAAGCACAGATACGCAGTATTTT.

The chain combines TRBV9 with TRBJ2-7; TRBD2 aligns across 8 bases. With 4 bases clipped from V and 5 bases from J, the junction kept 8 bases outside the gene matches. This CDR3 spans 14 amino acids. Germline CDR1 and CDR2: SGDLS and YYNGEE. This CDR3 reads CASSSGLAFDEQYF. CDR3 bases: TGTGCCAGCAGCTCAGGACTAGCTTTCGACGAGCAGTACTTC.

The chain carries TRBV7-2 and TRBJ2-7; D gene uncertain. The CDR3 covers 14 residues. V was clipped by 1 base and J by 0 bases, with 7 bases between them. CDR1 is SGHTA and CDR2 is FQGNSA in the germline V gene. This chain's CDR3 is CASSLEAYSYEQYF. The CDR3 nucleotides read TGTGCCAGCAGCTTAGAGGCCTACTCCTACGAGCAGTACTTC.

The J gene is TRBJ2-1, the V gene TRBV7-9; 7 bases fit TRBD1. Trimming at V came to 3 bases and at J to 6 bases, leaving 8 bases not matched to a gene. The CDR3 has 15 residues. Per the germline V gene, CDR1 is SEHNR and CDR2 is FQNEAQ (reference sequence). As DNA, the CDR3 is TGTGCCAGCAGCTTTCTTGAGGGGGCCGGCAATGAGCAGTTCTTC. Amino acids: CASSFLEGAGNEQFF.

The chain joins TRBV15 to TRBJ1-1; no firm D call. The CDR3 loop spans 14 amino acids. The germline V and J ends were trimmed by 0 bases and 5 bases, with 10 bases remaining between them. Germline values: CDR1 LNHNV, CDR2 YYDKDF (reference sequence). CDR3 sequence (DNA): TGTGCCACCAGCAGAGACGTGCGAAGGACTGAAGCTTTCTTT. It codes for CATSRDVRRTEAFF.

The genes are TRBV30 and TRBJ1-4, with TRBD1 identical over 7 bases. Germline assignment: CDR1 GTSNPN and CDR2 SVGIG (reference sequence). Unmatched junction bases numbered 10, after V lost 4 bases and J lost 5 bases. The CDR3 sequence is 15 residues long. The CDR3 region has the DNA TGTGCCTGGAACAGGGGTTCGGTGAAGAATGAAAAACTGTTTTTT. Translating gives CAWNRGSVKNEKLFF.

The chain is built from TRBV18 and TRBJ2-7, with a possible D match to TRBD1 (6 bases). Germline values: CDR1 KGHSH, CDR2 LQKENI. The CDR3 contains 16 residues. Trimming shortened V by 5 bases and J by 6 bases, and 23 bases separated the two germline ends. The CDR3, as DNA: TGTGCCAGCTCATCTCCGTCGGGTAGGGGGTTAACCGAGCAGTACTTC. Encoded protein: CASSSPSGRGLTEQYF.

CDR3 DNA: TGTGCCAGCAGCCTCGTCGGCGGAGGGGACCAAGAGACCCAGTACTTC. Amino acids: CASSLVGGGDQETQYF. The chain employs TRBV7-9 and TRBJ2-5, with TRBD2 as a possible D gene (6 bases). Germline loops: CDR1 SEHNR, CDR2 FQNEAQ (reference sequence). V lost 5 bases, J lost 0 bases, and 16 bases lay in between. The CDR3 loop spans 16 amino acids.